Listed below are T cell receptor beta chains from one sample, sequenced in a study of blood T cell repertoires in COVID-19. The data were produced by immunoSEQ multiplex PCR, yet TCRdb's version contains in-frame clones alone and is incomplete. The data show roughly 120,000 clones, around 80% seen once. Sample: peripheral blood. The receptors were gathered from a man aged 45-65 years with acute or convalescent COVID-19. Each CDR3 is given with its conserved first and last residue. D genes are given only for firm matches. The size field is filled for only some rows; it gives once, few, many or a size class.

cdr3_aa,cdr3_nt,d_call,clone_size,v_call,j_call
CASRSLAGGPYEQYF,TGTGCCAGCAGGTCTCTAGCGGGGGGTCCCTACGAGCAGTACTTC,TRBD2,once,TRBV11-2,TRBJ2-7
CASSFPENIQYF,TGTGCCAGCAGTTTCCCGGAAAACATTCAGTACTTC,NA,NA,TRBV12-3/TRBV12-4,TRBJ2-4
CASSTGFNYGYTF,TGTGCCAGCAGCACCGGTTTTAACTATGGCTACACCTTC,NA,NA,TRBV11-2,TRBJ1-2
CASAMIEAGEGYQETQYF,TGCGCCAGCGCCATGATCGAAGCAGGGGAAGGGTACCAAGAGACCCAGTACTTC,NA,NA,TRBV5-1,TRBJ2-5
CASHLRVDNSPLHF,TGTGCCAGCCACCTCCGGGTCGATAATTCACCCCTCCACTTT,NA,few,TRBV18,TRBJ1-6
CASSSGLAGGHNEQFF,TGCGCCAGCAGCTCGGGACTAGCGGGAGGTCACAATGAGCAGTTCTTC,TRBD2,NA,TRBV5-1,TRBJ2-1
CASSESSGGADTQYF,TGTGCCAGCAGTGAAAGTAGCGGGGGGGCAGATACGCAGTATTTT,TRBD2,NA,TRBV6-1,TRBJ2-3
CASSPSGGVHYGYTF,TGTGCCAGCAGCCCCAGTGGAGGGGTTCACTATGGCTACACCTTC,NA,NA,TRBV7-8,TRBJ1-2
CASSPGTGGFYEQYF,TGTGCCAGCAGCCCCGGGACAGGGGGCTTCTACGAGCAGTACTTC,TRBD1,once,TRBV11-3,TRBJ2-7
CATSLQHTSYEQYF,TGTGCCACAAGTCTTCAACACACCTCCTACGAGCAGTACTTC,NA,NA,TRBV28,TRBJ2-7